Each of the 10 T cell receptor beta chains below was sequenced from the same sample in a study of cytomegalovirus exposure and HLA in healthy donors. Method: immunoSEQ multiplex PCR; TCRdb's copy keeps in-frame clones and lacks some. The repertoire holds 180,000 or so clones, with around nine tenths as singletons. The sequenced material came from PBMCs. These receptors were collected from a man in his thirties or forties in good health and CMV-seropositive.

The chain couples TRBV6-1 to TRBJ1-1; 7 bases agree with TRBD1. The CDR3 has 11 residues. With V trimmed by 6 bases and J by 10 bases, 5 bases remained unmatched. Germline assignment: CDR1 MNHNS and CDR2 SASEGT. CDR3 nucleotides: TGTGCCAGCAGCGCTGGGGACAGAGCTTTCTTT. Translated: CASSAGDRAFF.

This chain connects TRBV11-1 to TRBJ2-7, with D perhaps TRBD2 (5 bases). Germline V gene lookup returns CDR1 SGHAT and CDR2 FQDESV (reference sequence). The CDR3 covers 14 residues. Between the trimmed V and J ends, which lost 4 bases and 4 bases, there was a span of 14 bases. Written as DNA, the CDR3 is TGTGCCAGCAGCTCGCTAGCCTTGGGGTACGAGCAGTACTTC. Protein: CASSSLALGYEQYF.

This clone was seen more than once but under ten times. V is TRBV5-1 and J is TRBJ2-1; TRBD2 matches 10 bases. The J segment lost 3 bases and the V segment lost 0 bases, leaving 3 bases of the junction unmatched. The CDR3 is made up of 16 amino acids. Germline CDR1 is SGHRS and CDR2 is YFSETQ. CDR3 protein: CASSLALAGGYNEQFF. The CDR3 coding sequence is TGCGCCAGCAGCTTGGCCTTAGCGGGAGGCTACAATGAGCAGTTCTTC.

The J gene is TRBJ1-3, the V gene TRBV6-5, with a possible D match to TRBD1 (5 bases). The V end was cut by 2 bases, the J end by 7 bases, with 9 bases between. Germline V gene lookup returns CDR1 MNHEY and CDR2 SVGAGI. This CDR3 region has 13 residues. The CDR3 sequence: CASSYATANTIYF. The CDR3 DNA is TGTGCCAGCAGTTACGCGACAGCGAACACCATATATTTT.

This sequence joins TRBV19 and TRBJ2-1; D may be TRBD1 (5 bases). This CDR3 is built from 13 residues. Per germline, CDR1 LNHDA and CDR2 SQIVND (reference sequence). V dropped 5 bases and J dropped 8 bases, with 13 bases sitting between them. CDR3 bases: TGTGCCAGTAGTGCAGGGTACGGCTATGAGCAGTTCTTC. Protein product: CASSAGYGYEQFF.

The chain recombines TRBV11-2 with TRBJ1-1, with 8 nucleotides matching TRBD1. J lost 5 bases, V lost 5 bases, and 7 bases had no gene match. This CDR3 is 14 amino acids long. CDR1 and CDR2 (germline): SGHAT, FQNNGV. The CDR3 coding sequence is TGTGCCAGCAGCGAGAGACAGGGGCGGACTGAAGCTTTCTTT. Its translation: CASSERQGRTEAFF. Supplemented by reference TRBV11-2 and TRBJ1-1, the full variable domain reads EAGVAQSPRYKIIEKRQSVAFWCNPISGHATLYWYQQILGQGPKLLIQFQNNGVVDDSQLPKDRFSAERLKGVDSTLKIQPAKLEDSAVYLCASSERQGRTEAFFGQGTRLTVV.

The V and J genes are TRBV7-2 and TRBJ2-2; 7 nucleotides line up with TRBD2. The CDR3 extends over 14 amino acids. Germline V gene lookup returns CDR1 SGHTA and CDR2 FQGNSA. J lost 6 bases, V lost 1 base, and 2 bases had no gene match. CDR3 coding DNA: TGTGCCAGCAGCTTAGTTCTAGCGGCCGGGGAGCTGTTTTTT. It codes for CASSLVLAAGELFF.

The table lists this clone with a count of one. The genes are TRBV2 and TRBJ2-5; D gene unclear. CDR1 is SNHLY, CDR2 FYNNEI, per germline. The CDR3 is 11 residues long. Trimming removed 8 bases at V and 3 bases at J, with 7 bases between. CDR3: CASRAEETQYF. Here the CDR3 DNA reads TGTGCCAGCCGAGCTGAAGAGACCCAGTACTTC.

The chain recombines TRBV7-2 with TRBJ2-7; 8 bases are a match to TRBD1. CDR1 is SGHTA, CDR2 FQGNSA, per germline. J lost 4 bases, V lost 5 bases, and 13 bases had no gene match. This CDR3 contains 16 residues. The CDR3: CASSRRSGQGQYEQYF. Here the CDR3 DNA reads TGTGCCAGCAGCCGACGATCCGGACAGGGCCAATACGAGCAGTACTTC.

This chain uses TRBV19 with TRBJ1-3; D is uncertain. The length of the CDR3 is 16 residues. The germline gives CDR1 LNHDA, CDR2 SQIVND (reference sequence). V was shortened by 7 bases and J by 4 bases, with 20 bases between the two germline ends. CDR3 DNA sequence: TGTGCCAGTAAGGATCTTCCCAGAGGAGACGGAAACACCATATATTTT. This translates into CASKDLPRGDGNTIYF.